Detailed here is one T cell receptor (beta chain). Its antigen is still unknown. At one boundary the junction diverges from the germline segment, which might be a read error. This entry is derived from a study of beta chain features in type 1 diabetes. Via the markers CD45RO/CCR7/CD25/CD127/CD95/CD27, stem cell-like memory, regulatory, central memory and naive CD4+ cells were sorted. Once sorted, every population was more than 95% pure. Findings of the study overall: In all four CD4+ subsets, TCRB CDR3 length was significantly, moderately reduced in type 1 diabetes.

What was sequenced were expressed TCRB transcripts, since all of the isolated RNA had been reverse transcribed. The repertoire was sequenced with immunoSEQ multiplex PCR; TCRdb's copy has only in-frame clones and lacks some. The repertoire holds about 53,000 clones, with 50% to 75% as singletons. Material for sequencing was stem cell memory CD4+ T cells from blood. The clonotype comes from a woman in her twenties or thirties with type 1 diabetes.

In DNA form, the CDR3 reads TGTGCCAGCAGCCCGTGGACAGGGGAGGGTGAAAAACTGCTTTTT. Its translation: CASSPWTGEGEKLLF. The V call is TRBV4-2, the J call TRBJ1-4; 9 bases align to TRBD1. The CDR3 runs 15 residues. Germline V gives CDR1 LGHNA, CDR2 YNFKEQ.